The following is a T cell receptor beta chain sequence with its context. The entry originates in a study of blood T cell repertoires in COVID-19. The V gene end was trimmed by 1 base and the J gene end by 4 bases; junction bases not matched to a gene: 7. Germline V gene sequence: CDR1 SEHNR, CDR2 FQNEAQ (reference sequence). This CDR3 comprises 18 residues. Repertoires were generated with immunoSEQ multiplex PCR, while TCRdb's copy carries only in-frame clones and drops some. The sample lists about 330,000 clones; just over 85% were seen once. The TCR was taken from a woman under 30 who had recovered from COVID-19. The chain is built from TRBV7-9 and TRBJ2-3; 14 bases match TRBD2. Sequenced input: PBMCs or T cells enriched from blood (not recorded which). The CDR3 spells CASSLGEGLAGVSDTQYF. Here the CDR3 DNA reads TGTGCCAGCAGCTTAGGGGAGGGACTAGCGGGAGTTTCAGATACGCAGTATTTT. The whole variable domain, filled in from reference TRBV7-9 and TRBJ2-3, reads DTGVSQNPRHKITKRGQNVTFRCDPISEHNRLYWYRQTLGQGPEFLTYFQNEAQLEKSRLLSDRFSAERPKGSFSTLEIQRTEQGDSAMYLCASSLGEGLAGVSDTQYFGPGTRLTVL.